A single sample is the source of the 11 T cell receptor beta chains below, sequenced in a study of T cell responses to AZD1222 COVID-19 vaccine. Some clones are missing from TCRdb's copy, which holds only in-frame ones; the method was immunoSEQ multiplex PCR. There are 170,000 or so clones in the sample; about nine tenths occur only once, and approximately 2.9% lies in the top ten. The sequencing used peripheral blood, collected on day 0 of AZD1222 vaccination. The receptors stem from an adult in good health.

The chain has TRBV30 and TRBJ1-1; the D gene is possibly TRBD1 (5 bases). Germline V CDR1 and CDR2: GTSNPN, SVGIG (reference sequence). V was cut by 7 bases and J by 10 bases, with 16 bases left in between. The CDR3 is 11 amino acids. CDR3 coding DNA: TGTGCCTCCACAGAGGGGCCGGCAGCTTTCTTT. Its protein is CASTEGPAAFF.

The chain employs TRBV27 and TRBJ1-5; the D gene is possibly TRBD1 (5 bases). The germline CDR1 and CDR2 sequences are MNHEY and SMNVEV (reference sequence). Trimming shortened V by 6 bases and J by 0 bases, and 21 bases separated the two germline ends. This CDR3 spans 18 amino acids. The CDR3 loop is CASSPTGQVAYSNQPQHF. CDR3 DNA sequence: TGTGCCAGCAGCCCTACGGGGCAGGTGGCATATAGCAATCAGCCCCAGCATTTT.

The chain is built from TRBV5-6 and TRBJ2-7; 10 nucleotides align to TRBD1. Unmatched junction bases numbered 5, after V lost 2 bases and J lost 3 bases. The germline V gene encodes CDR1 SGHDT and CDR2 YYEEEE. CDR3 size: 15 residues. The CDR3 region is CASSLTGQGNYEQYF. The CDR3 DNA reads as TGTGCCAGCAGCTTAACGGGACAGGGGAACTACGAGCAGTACTTC.

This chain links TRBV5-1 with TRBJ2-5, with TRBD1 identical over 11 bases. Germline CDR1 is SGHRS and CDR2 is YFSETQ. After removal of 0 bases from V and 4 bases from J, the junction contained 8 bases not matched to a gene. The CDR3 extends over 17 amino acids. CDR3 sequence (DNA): TGCGCCAGCAGCTTGGTCCCGGGACAGGGGGAAAGAGAGACCCAGTACTTC. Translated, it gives CASSLVPGQGERETQYF. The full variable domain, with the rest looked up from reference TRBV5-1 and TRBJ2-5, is KAGVTQTPRYLIKTRGQQVTLSCSPISGHRSVSWYQQTPGQGLQFLFEYFSETQRNKGNFPGRFSGRQFSNSRSEMNVSTLELGDSALYLCASSLVPGQGERETQYFGPGTRLLVL.

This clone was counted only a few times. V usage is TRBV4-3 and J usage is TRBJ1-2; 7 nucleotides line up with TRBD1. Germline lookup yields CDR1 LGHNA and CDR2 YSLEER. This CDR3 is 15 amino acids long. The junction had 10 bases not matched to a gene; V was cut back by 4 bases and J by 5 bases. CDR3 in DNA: TGCGCCAGCAGCCGTAACCGGGACAGTCTTTATGGCTACACCTTC. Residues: CASSRNRDSLYGYTF.

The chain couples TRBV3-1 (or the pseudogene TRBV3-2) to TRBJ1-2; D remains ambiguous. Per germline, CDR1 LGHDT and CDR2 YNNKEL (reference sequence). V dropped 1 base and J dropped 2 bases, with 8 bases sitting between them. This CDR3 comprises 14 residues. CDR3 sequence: CASSQGHSNYGYTF. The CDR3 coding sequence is TGTGCCAGCAGCCAAGGTCACAGCAACTATGGCTACACCTTC.

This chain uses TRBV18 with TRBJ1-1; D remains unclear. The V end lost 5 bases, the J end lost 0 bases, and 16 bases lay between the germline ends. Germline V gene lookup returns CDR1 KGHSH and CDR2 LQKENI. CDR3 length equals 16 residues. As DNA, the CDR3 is TGTGCCAGCTCAAACACGCGGGGAGCTTTGAACACTGAAGCTTTCTTT. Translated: CASSNTRGALNTEAFF. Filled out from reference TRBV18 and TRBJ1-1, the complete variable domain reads NAGVMQNPRHLVRRRGQEARLRCSPMKGHSHVYWYRQLPEEGLKFMVYLQKENIIDESGMPKERFSAEFPKEGPSILRIQQVVRGDSAAYFCASSNTRGALNTEAFFGQGTRLTVV.

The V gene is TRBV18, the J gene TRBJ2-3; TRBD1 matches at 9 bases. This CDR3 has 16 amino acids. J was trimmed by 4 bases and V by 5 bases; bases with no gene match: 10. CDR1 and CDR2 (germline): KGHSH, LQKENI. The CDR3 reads CASSGPGQGSADTQYF. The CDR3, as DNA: TGTGCCAGCTCAGGACCGGGACAGGGAAGTGCAGATACGCAGTATTTT.

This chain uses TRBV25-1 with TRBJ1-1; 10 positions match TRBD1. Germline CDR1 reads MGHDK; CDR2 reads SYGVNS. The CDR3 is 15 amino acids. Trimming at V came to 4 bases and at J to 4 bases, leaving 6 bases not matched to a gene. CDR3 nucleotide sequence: TGTGCCAGCAGTGTTCCCGGGACAGGGGCCACTGAAGCTTTCTTT. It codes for CASSVPGTGATEAFF. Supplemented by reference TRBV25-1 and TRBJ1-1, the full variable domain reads EADIYQTPRYLVIGTGKKITLECSQTMGHDKMYWYQQDPGMELHLIHYSYGVNSTEKGDLSSESTVSRIRTEHFPLTLESARPSHTSQYLCASSVPGTGATEAFFGQGTRLTVV.

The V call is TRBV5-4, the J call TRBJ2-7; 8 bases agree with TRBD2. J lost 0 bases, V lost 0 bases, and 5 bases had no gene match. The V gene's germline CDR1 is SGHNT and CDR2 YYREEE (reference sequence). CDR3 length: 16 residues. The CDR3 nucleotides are TGTGCCAGCAGCTTGGTTAGCGGGGCGCTCTCCTACGAGCAGTACTTC. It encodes CASSLVSGALSYEQYF.

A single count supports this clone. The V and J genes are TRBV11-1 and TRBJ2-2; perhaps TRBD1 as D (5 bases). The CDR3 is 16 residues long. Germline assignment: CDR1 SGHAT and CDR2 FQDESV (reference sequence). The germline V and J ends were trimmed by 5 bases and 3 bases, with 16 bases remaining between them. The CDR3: CASSPQGVGDTGELFF. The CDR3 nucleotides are TGTGCCAGCAGCCCCCAGGGCGTAGGGGACACCGGGGAGCTGTTTTTT.